These T cell receptor beta chains were read from a single sample in a study of beta chain features in type 1 diabetes. Using immunoSEQ multiplex PCR, the repertoire was profiled, and TCRdb retains in-frame clones only, with some absent. The sample records about 270,000 clones, roughly 13% being singletons. Material for sequencing was naive CD4+ T cells from blood. Receptors were obtained from a woman in her 40s in good health. CDR3s include the opening cysteine and the closing phenylalanine or tryptophan. The D gene is left open where the match is weak. Expanded clones are given a class, and other clones once, few, many or no size at all.

clone_size	d_call	v_call	j_call	cdr3_aa	cdr3_nt
few	NA	TRBV9	TRBJ1-1	CASSVAPGAEAFF	TGTGCCAGCAGCGTAGCACCGGGGGCTGAAGCTTTCTTT
NA	NA	TRBV10-3	TRBJ2-3	CAIRGGTTQYF	TGTGCCATCAGGGGGGGTACTACGCAGTATTTT
NA	NA	TRBV18	TRBJ1-1	CASSPLHPMHAEAFF	TGTGCCAGCTCACCATTACATCCGATGCACGCTGAAGCTTTCTTT
NA	TRBD1	TRBV5-1	TRBJ2-5	CASSSRQGAETQYF	TGCGCCAGCAGCTCCCGACAGGGCGCCGAGACCCAGTACTTC
many	NA	TRBV7-8	TRBJ2-5	CASSPTRVLTRAQYF	TGTGCCAGCAGCCCAACCAGGGTGTTGACCAGGGCCCAGTACTTC
NA	TRBD1	TRBV14	TRBJ2-5	CASSQEDWTGGHGPKGYQETQYF	TGTGCCAGCAGCCAAGAAGATTGGACAGGGGGGCATGGTCCTAAGGGGTACCAAGAGACCCAGTACTTC
few	NA	TRBV5-1	TRBJ1-1	CASKFTDEAFF	TGCGCCAGCAAGTTCACAGATGAAGCTTTCTTT
once	NA	TRBV25-1	TRBJ2-5	CASSVVAGETQYF	TGTGCCAGCAGTGTTGTAGCTGGGGAGACCCAGTACTTC
few	TRBD1	TRBV7-2	TRBJ1-2	CASSSRDRGRGSTWDGYTF	TGTGCCAGCAGCTCCCGGGACAGGGGGCGCGGTTCTACTTGGGATGGCTACACCTTC
NA	TRBD2	TRBV18	TRBJ2-4	CASSPPGLADIQYF	TGTGCCAGCTCACCCCCGGGACTAGCTGACATTCAGTACTTC
NA	NA	TRBV1	TRBJ1-5	CTSSQGRRNQPQHF	TGCACCAGCAGCCAAGGGAGGAGAAATCAGCCCCAGCATTTT
few	NA	TRBV5-1	TRBJ1-6	CASSLGQNNSPLHF	TGCGCCAGCAGCTTGGGGCAGAATAATTCACCCCTCCACTTT
NA	TRBD1	TRBV2	TRBJ1-1	CASSAGGANTEAFF	TGTGCCAGCAGTGCAGGGGGAGCGAACACTGAAGCTTTCTTT
NA	TRBD1	TRBV18	TRBJ1-5	CASSINRGNNQPQHF	TGTGCCAGCTCAATCAACAGGGGTAACAATCAGCCCCAGCATTTT
NA	NA	TRBV7-9	TRBJ2-3	CASSARRGGTDTQYF	TGTGCCAGCAGCGCCCGCAGGGGGGGCACAGATACGCAGTATTTT
NA	TRBD1	TRBV19	TRBJ2-3	CASRTGTDTDTQYF	TGTGCCAGTAGGACCGGGACAGACACAGATACGCAGTATTTT
few	NA	TRBV10-3	TRBJ2-3	CAISDRETVGDTQYF	TGTGCCATCAGTGACAGGGAAACCGTGGGAGATACGCAGTATTTT
few	NA	TRBV7-9	TRBJ1-1	CASSLLSWGRDSTEAFF	TGTGCCAGCAGCTTGTTATCTTGGGGGCGCGACTCGACTGAAGCTTTCTTT
NA	TRBD1	TRBV10-3	TRBJ2-3	CAISSGQGGIADTQYF	TGTGCCATCAGCTCAGGACAGGGGGGAATCGCAGATACGCAGTATTTT
NA	NA	TRBV10-3	TRBJ2-6	CAISESGVWTF	TGTGCCATCAGTGAGTCGGGAGTTTGGACTTTC
few	NA	TRBV5-6	TRBJ2-5	CASSLRETQYF	TGTGCCAGCAGCCTGAGGGAGACCCAGTACTTC
NA	NA	TRBV19	TRBJ2-7	CASSIFGDPNYEQYF	TGTGCCAGTAGTATCTTCGGGGATCCGAACTACGAGCAGTACTTC
NA	TRBD2	TRBV6-6	TRBJ2-7	CASSYSRVGGEYEQYF	TGTGCCAGCAGTTACTCTAGGGTGGGGGGGGAGTACGAGCAGTACTTC
NA	TRBD2	TRBV29-1	TRBJ2-1	CSVEGATSGVGVF	TGCAGCGTTGAAGGAGCGACTAGCGGGGTCGGGGTCTTC
NA	TRBD2	TRBV5-1	TRBJ2-3	CASSSLAGTADTQYF	TGCGCCAGCAGCTCCCTAGCGGGGACGGCAGATACGCAGTATTTT